What follows are 13 T cell receptor beta chains derived from one specimen sequenced in a study of shared clonotypes between healthy human individuals. Sequencing was performed with immunoSEQ multiplex PCR; in TCRdb, only in-frame clones are kept and a portion is missing. The profile shows 1,500,000 or so clones, roughly 96% of them singletons. Sequencing was performed on naive CD4+ T cells sorted from blood. Subset here: CD45RA+ positively selected. The receptors derive from a man aged 30 to 39 in good health.

The J gene is TRBJ2-7, the V gene TRBV28; 7 bases fit TRBD2. V was pared by 5 bases and J by 7 bases, with 8 bases of the junction left unmatched. The CDR3 length is 13 residues. CDR1 and CDR2 from the germline V gene are MDHEN and SYDVKM. The CDR3 region is CASSHMGEGEQYF. The DNA of the CDR3 is TGTGCCAGCAGTCATATGGGGGAGGGGGAGCAGTACTTC. Full variable domain (missing parts from reference TRBV28 and TRBJ2-7): DVKVTQSSRYLVKRTGEKVFLECVQDMDHENMFWYRQDPGLGLRLIYFSYDVKMKEKGDIPEGYSVSREKKERFSLILESASTNQTSMYLCASSHMGEGEQYFGPGTRLTVT.

The chain has TRBV9 and TRBJ1-2; D not resolved. The CDR3 is 14 amino acids. Germline lookup yields CDR1 SGDLS and CDR2 YYNGEE. Trimming removed 0 bases from V and 0 bases from J, with 6 bases in between. CDR3 protein: CASSVVGANYGYTF. CDR3 in DNA: TGTGCCAGCAGCGTAGTTGGAGCTAACTATGGCTACACCTTC.

The V call is TRBV7-2, the J call TRBJ2-1; 10 bases are a match to TRBD1. Germline lookup yields CDR1 SGHTA and CDR2 FQGNSA. V shed 5 bases and J 7 bases; nucleotides not matched to a gene: 14. CDR3 length equals 17 residues. Here the CDR3 reads CASSAGTGQGPGNEQFF. The CDR3 DNA reads as TGTGCCAGCAGCGCCGGAACGGGACAGGGGCCGGGGAATGAGCAGTTCTTC.

The genes are TRBV27 and TRBJ2-6; 8 nucleotides line up with TRBD1. CDR1 and CDR2 from the germline V gene are MNHEY and SMNVEV (reference sequence). The CDR3 contains 18 residues. V lost 4 bases and J lost 2; bases outside the gene matches: 10. CDR3 in DNA: TGTGCCAGCAGTTCGTATACAGGGGGTCCAACTGGGGCCAACGTCCTGACTTTC. This gives the protein CASSSYTGGPTGANVLTF. The whole variable domain, filled in from reference TRBV27 and TRBJ2-6, reads EAQVTQNPRYLITVTGKKLTVTCSQNMNHEYMSWYRQDPGLGLRQIYYSMNVEVTDKGDVPEGYKVSRKEKRNFPLILESPSPNQTSLYFCASSSYTGGPTGANVLTFGAGSRLTVL.

Comment on this clone: Other DNA sequences within the sample encode an identical CDR3. The chain uses TRBV7-2 and TRBJ2-7, with 9 bases aligning to TRBD2. The CDR3 extends over 16 amino acids. The germline V gene has CDR1 SGHTA and CDR2 FQGNSA. The ends lost 1 base at V and 6 bases at J; junction bases unmatched: 10. The CDR3 reads CASSLGGLAGSGEQYF. The CDR3 DNA reads TGTGCCAGCAGCTTAGGAGGTCTAGCGGGGTCGGGCGAGCAGTACTTC.

The genes are TRBV7-6 and TRBJ1-2; D gene uncertain. The CDR3 spans 15 residues. V lost 3 bases and J 8 bases, leaving 19 bases between the germline ends. From germline, CDR1 is SGHVS and CDR2 FNYEAQ. The CDR3 sequence is CASSLGGSSSGGYTF. The CDR3 bases are TGTGCCAGCAGCTTGGGCGGGTCCAGTTCGGGGGGCTACACCTTC.

The V gene is TRBV10-3, the J gene TRBJ2-1; TRBD2 agrees at 13 bases. With V trimmed by 11 bases and J by 0 bases, 7 bases remained unmatched. The CDR3 runs 16 residues. CDR1 is ENHRY and CDR2 is SYGVKD in the germline V gene. The CDR3 coding sequence is TGTGCCGCCGGGACTAGCGGGAAGAGCTCCTACAATGAGCAGTTCTTC. Translation gives CAAGTSGKSSYNEQFF.

This chain uses TRBV5-6 with TRBJ2-1, with D uncertain. The CDR3 totals 10 residues. Trimming pared 7 bases from V and 8 bases from J, leaving 7 bases between. Germline CDR1 is SGHDT and CDR2 is YYEEEE. The CDR3 nucleotides read TGTGCCAGCGGTTCTTATGAGCAGTTCTTC. It specifies CASGSYEQFF.

V is TRBV2 and J is TRBJ2-5, with D uncertain. The V end was cut by 6 bases, the J end by 3 bases, with 11 bases between. Germline V lookup: CDR1 SNHLY, CDR2 FYNNEI. The CDR3 sequence is 13 residues long. The DNA of the CDR3 is TGTGCCAGCAGCGGTGGCTTAGAAGAGACCCAGTACTTC. Residues: CASSGGLEETQYF.

This sequence joins TRBV7-9 and TRBJ1-1; 9 bases map to TRBD1. V shed 0 bases and J 1 base; nucleotides not matched to a gene: 9. This CDR3 region has 18 residues. Germline V gene lookup returns CDR1 SEHNR and CDR2 FQNEAQ (reference sequence). CDR3 nucleotide sequence: TGTGCCAGCAGCTTAGCCCGTCGTAGGACAGGGGAGAACACTGAAGCTTTCTTT. Its protein product is CASSLARRRTGENTEAFF. The full variable domain, in which reference TRBV7-9 and TRBJ1-1 provide the parts outside the CDR3, is DTGVSQNPRHKITKRGQNVTFRCDPISEHNRLYWYRQTLGQGPEFLTYFQNEAQLEKSRLLSDRFSAERPKGSFSTLEIQRTEQGDSAMYLCASSLARRRTGENTEAFFGQGTRLTVV.

This clone appeared once. V gene TRBV5-1 combines with J gene TRBJ2-1, with 10 bases identical to TRBD2. This CDR3 spans 15 amino acids. V shed 5 bases and J 7 bases; nucleotides not matched to a gene: 9. CDR1 is SGHRS and CDR2 is YFSETQ in the germline V gene. The CDR3: CASSRTSGDGNEQFF. CDR3 DNA sequence: TGCGCCAGCAGTCGGACTAGCGGTGATGGGAATGAGCAGTTCTTC.

The genes are TRBV2 and TRBJ1-1; D remains ambiguous. The germline V gene encodes CDR1 SNHLY and CDR2 FYNNEI. V was shortened by 3 bases and J by 5 bases, with 13 bases between the two germline ends. This CDR3 is built from 14 residues. The DNA of the CDR3 is TGTGCCAGCAGTGAGGTGGTGGGGAGGACTGAAGCTTTCTTT. It encodes CASSEVVGRTEAFF.

The CDR3 region has the DNA TGTGCCAGCAGCGGGGGGCGGGGCGGGGAGACCCAGTACTTC. It yields the protein CASSGGRGGETQYF. The V gene is TRBV5-4, the J gene TRBJ2-5; the D gene could be TRBD1 or TRBD2 (6 bases each). The CDR3 loop spans 14 amino acids. The V gene's germline CDR1 is SGHNT and CDR2 YYREEE (reference sequence). V shed 4 bases and J shed 5 bases, with 15 bases lying between them.